This TCR beta chain comes out of a study of ipilimumab plus nivolumab after autologous stem cell transplantation (dated by TCRdb to the early 2020s). Regarding the research as a whole: The median number of doses received by trial patients was roughly five for ipilimumab and under 10 for nivolumab. Patients in the myeloma cohort were either high-risk and transplant-naive or had relapsed within 3 years of a first autologous transplant. Patients with high-risk diffuse large B cell lymphoma, mature T cell lymphoma, or multiple myeloma undergoing autologous transplant were enrolled in the trial. The intent-to-treat population of the trial consisted of roughly 38 patients. Study-wide conclusions, independent of this receptor: Combined checkpoint inhibition appeared tolerable as post-transplant consolidation, according to the authors' conclusion. According to the authors, a biologic rationale for studying the approach further came from T cell receptor repertoire, regulatory T cell phenotype and gut microbiota profiles.

The library relied on the immunoSEQ multiplex PCR assay. Not all clones reach the TCRdb copy of this immuneACCESS table, which keeps in-frame sequences only. Checked studies attribute under half of the gap to unresolved V genes and leave the rest unexplained. Recorded for this sample are some 45,000 clones; around nine tenths of them occurred a single time. The ten largest make up approximately 0.88% of the sample. For this clone: Its antigen is still unknown. No much larger clonotype is one base removed from it; base qualities were not supplied.

Checkpoint therapy was initiated 14 to 28 days after autologous transplant, and ipilimumab was administered at 1 mg/kg intravenously on day 1 of selected weeks. Nivolumab was administered at 3 mg/kg intravenously on day 1 of weeks 1, 4, 7, 10, and every two weeks through week 26. Combined checkpoint inhibition with ipilimumab and nivolumab as consolidation after autologous stem cell transplantation was tested in a Phase Ib clinical trial. CDR1 SNHLY and CDR2 FYNNEI were looked up in the germline V gene. From the cysteine up to the phenylalanine, the CDR3 has a length of 10 residues. Only the CDR3 DNA stays, 30 bases, in frame from base 1. V is clipped by 4 bases and J by 7 bases, and the sequence between their germline boundaries is 4 bases long.

Material: PBMCs, obtained in a trial of ipilimumab plus nivolumab as post-transplant consolidation. This receptor was taken from a male donor with multiple myeloma. This chain joins TRBV2 to TRBJ2-5, with the D gene uncertain. In nucleotide form, the sequence is TGTGCCAGCAGTGGTGGGACCCAGTACTTC. Its translation is CASSGGTQYF.